This T cell receptor beta chain was documented in a study of response to subunit inactivated influenza vaccine. Notes on this clonotype: Its antigen is unidentified.

Study results and limitations: The authors offered the suggestion that each seasonal influenza vaccination recruits few new T cells.

TCRdb re-derived calls from the RT-PCR reads in MiXCR, one entry per CDR3 protein. The table records 400,000 to 550,000 distinct CDR3 sequences, around 25% of them present only once. Germline trimming cut 6 bases from V and 9 bases from J; bases unmatched to any gene: 9. This CDR3 is built from 14 residues. Germline CDR1 and CDR2: MDHEN and SYDVKM. V and J are TRBV28 and TRBJ2-1, with 9 bases that match TRBD1. This clonotype originated in a man aged 50-59 years who received an inactivated influenza vaccine. Sequencing was performed on CD4+ T cells sorted from PBMCs, taken approximately 5 days after vaccination. The CDR3 nucleotides are TGTGCCAGCAGAACCGGGACAGGGATAGGTGAGCAGTTCTTC. The encoded protein is CASRTGTGIGEQFF.